This TCR beta chain was recorded in a study of cytomegalovirus exposure and HLA in healthy donors (dated by TCRdb to the late 2010s). A note on the overall study: In an earlier analysis of 587 of the donors, about 260 Gb of sequence data and 90 million to 120 million unique TCR beta sequences from 150 million to 200 million T cells were reported. Donor age, sex, ethnicity and CMV serostatus were collected together with the repertoire data. To predict cytomegalovirus infection status, the study brought together high-throughput TCR immunosequencing, statistical association of individual TCRs with disease status, and machine learning. The study aimed to test whether signatures of past pathogen exposure could be identified by cataloging public T cell receptors. Across approximately 400 genotyped donors of the cohort, an average of about 240,000 unique TCR beta nucleotide sequences per donor were sequenced, and 15% to 20% of those sequences were non-productive. A later analysis re-analyzed previously published TCR beta repertoires from hundreds of donors and added high-resolution HLA genotyping to study TCR occurrence patterns. HLA typing included class I and class II loci at four-digit resolution. The genetic ancestry cluster associated with self-reported Caucasian donors included 80% to 90% of the roughly 360 genotyped donors. The study profiled the T cell repertoires of more than 500 subjects by immunosequencing and related them to cytomegalovirus serostatus. The later analysis used no new phenotypic data to find candidate immune exposures, relying instead on TCR beta sequences and their occurrence across donors. About 300 gigabases of sequencing data and roughly 90 million unique TCR sequences were included in an early release covering several hundred HLA-typed donors. Because of strong linkage in the cohort, 5 or 6 DR-DQ haplotypes were treated as single units for association and clustering. A separate validation cohort of approximately 120 different subjects was used in addition to the roughly 670-subject first cohort. The number of typed donors differed by locus: about 620-630 for A, B, C, DRB1 and DQB1; some 500 for DQA1; 606 for DPA1; and around 450 for DPB1. In an earlier analysis of a few hundred of the donors, high-throughput TCR beta sequencing was used to judge whether each TCR beta V gene segment behaved as functional or pseudogenic. A later genetic analysis used genome-wide SNP genotypes for about 65% of the 666 donors, treating that subset as a discovery cohort. All discovery cohort repertoires had been generated using a single sequencing platform.

The cohort consisted of 600 or so healthy bone marrow donors. At the time of sampling, every cohort member was nominally healthy, though immune exposures that went unrecorded were likely present. The donor was CMV seropositive and was included in the group of 250 to 300 seropositive cohort members. Each donor provided a peripheral blood sample, and peripheral blood mononuclear cells were used for TCR beta sequencing. Genomic DNA was extracted from the blood cell samples with the Qiagen DNeasy Blood Extraction Kit. CDR1 SGHAT and CDR2 FQNNGV were looked up in the germline V gene. At the junction V is shortened by 4 bases and J by 2 bases; bases outside the gene matches: 7. From its cysteine to its phenylalanine, the CDR3 spans 15 amino acids. Only CDR3 DNA is held: 45 bases, read in frame from base 1. The library was produced with the immunoSEQ multiplex PCR assay. For the multiplex PCR, a mixture combining 60 forward primers for TCR Vbeta segments and 13 reverse primers for TCR Jbeta segments was used. The CDR3 region of rearranged TCR beta genes was amplified from genomic DNA by a multiplex PCR assay. Amplified TCR beta libraries were sequenced as 87-base-pair reads on the Illumina HiSeq System. The authors processed their data as follows. A later analysis tallied roughly 80 million unique TCR beta chains across the 640 or so repertoires, and around 9.9 million of those chains were shared by two or more donors. A nearest-neighbor algorithm error-corrected the raw reads and collapsed the reads into unique sequences, merging closely related sequences to remove PCR and sequencing errors. CDR3 sequences were aligned to IMGT reference sequences to assign V, D and J gene segments. Each retained sequence needed at least a six-nucleotide match to both a V gene segment and a J gene segment. Rearrangements were classified as productive when the CDR3 lacked stop codons and remained in frame with V and J, and all other rearrangements were classified as non-productive. CDR3 was defined by IMGT convention, running from the second conserved V-encoded cysteine to the conserved J-encoded phenylalanine. In an earlier analysis of more than 550 of the donors, sequences lacking an unambiguous match to a single V gene segment were excluded. In an earlier analysis of several hundred of the donors, V segments were called functional above 56.7% productive rearrangements and were called segregating when the between-donor standard deviation exceeded 5%. To diagnose cytomegalovirus status from the catalog of TCR beta chain sequences, a statistical classification framework was built. V and J gene assignment, in a later analysis, came from comparing TCR nucleotide sequences with IMGT/GENE-DB human TR gene sequences. A later analysis assigned CDR3 sequences and most-parsimonious VDJ recombination scenarios with the TCRdist pipeline. In a later analysis, every TCR beta chain was defined by the combination of its CDR3 amino acid sequence and its V-gene family, and reads without a unique V-gene family were dropped. To address suspected cross-contamination and a sequencing artifact, a later analysis removed roughly 580 highly shared, low-generation-probability nucleotide sequences. For each public chain, a later analysis derived a clonal expansion index from normalized ranks of inferred template counts within each repertoire. In a later analysis, generation probabilities were computed with a VDJ recombination model fitted to out-of-frame rearrangements, and the resulting probabilities were checked against IGoR. A later analysis scored TCR-TCR, TCR-HLA and TCR-CMV co-occurrence with hypergeometric tests, applying a repertoire-size bias correction to TCR pairs. To estimate false discovery rates, a later analysis permuted the HLA or CMV assignments 20 times. In a later analysis, co-occurring TCRs were grouped using DBSCAN, and TCRdist sequence similarity was added for clustering within HLA-allele-positive subsets. For co-occurrence clustering, repertoires with fewer than 30,000 or more than 120,000 public chains were excluded, along with five repertoires with anomalous nucleotide sharing. TCRdb provides this immuneACCESS table in a form limited to in-frame rearrangements. Some clones are lacking; in checked studies, under half of them reflect an unresolved V gene, and why the rest are absent is not known. Clone size and V and J calls were adopted from that table, with D and trimming inferred from the DNA. In all, the sample holds some 150,000 clones, and approximately 70% of those were seen once. Approximately 2% of the sample belongs to the ten largest clones.

Overall results and qualifications from the work: According to a later analysis, TCR association rates differed among HLA loci, with DRB1 alleles showing the most associated TCRs and HLA-C alleles showing the fewest. At a false discovery rate of 0.05, a later analysis linked some 18,000 TCR beta sequences to specific HLA alleles. Most CMV-associated TCR beta chains appeared to be HLA-restricted in a later analysis, and the HLA associations seemed to be driven largely by CMV exposure. According to a later genetic analysis, donors in an Asian-associated ancestry cluster had fewer N-insertions in productive TCRs than the approximately 670-donor mean. An association between a missense DCLRE1C variant and V-gene and J-gene trimming of TCR beta chains was found in a later genetic analysis and replicated in an independent cohort. Three of the identified cytomegalovirus-associated TCR beta chains were confirmed in vitro to be specific for cytomegalovirus antigens. In both the original and validation cohorts, the classifier was reported to diagnose cytomegalovirus status with high specificity and sensitivity. HLA typing was unavailable for some donors at each locus, so association tests used only the typed subset. An earlier analysis of roughly 570 of the donors showed that most TCR beta V segments appeared in productive rearrangements either about 90% or about 30% of the time, which broadly matched IMGT annotations. A later analysis reported that several top co-occurrence clusters appeared linked to parvovirus B19, influenza, CMV and Epstein-Barr virus. Correlated functional status among segregating V segments might reflect linkage disequilibrium, but an unknown experimental factor could not be ruled out. Because the 87-base-pair reads could not distinguish some IMGT-functional V segments, including TRBV6-2 and TRBV6-3, those segments were excluded. In a later analysis, HLA-associated TCR beta chains showed more clonal expansion and lower generation probabilities than non-associated chains that were equally common. The study gave a list of about 170 TCR beta chains associated with cytomegalovirus. A cluster of highly shared sequence variants was judged likely to represent a technical artifact of the sequencing pipeline. A further reported finding was that TCR beta sequences accurately predicted the HLA-A and HLA-B alleles for most subjects in the first cohort. The authors suggested that the approach could potentially be generalized to other disease states and immunological phenotypes. The only immune exposure information available for the cohort was CMV serostatus. Because counts were too low, approximately 15 rarely observed V segments, including chromosome 9 orphons, were excluded from the earlier analysis of several hundred of the donors. The presence/absence analyses assumed that sequencing depth was roughly uniform across donors, and that assumption may not be true. Across donors, most TCR sequences were observed very rarely, whereas some public TCRs were present in many individuals. When HLA alleles, especially DR and DQ, strongly co-occurred, TCR associations were difficult to assign to individual alleles. The cohort was sequenced for TCR beta chains only, and without alpha or paired-chain data the features that could be detected were limited.

About this clone: The antigen this receptor binds is unknown. Nothing much larger sits one base from this clone, and base qualities are not available.

This clonotype was sampled from an older woman in good health and CMV-seropositive. The V gene is TRBV11-2 and the J gene is TRBJ1-1; 7 central bases correspond to TRBD1. The specimen sequenced was PBMCs. In nucleotide form, the sequence is TGTGCCAGCAGCTCCGGGACAGCTCGAAACACTGAAGCTTTCTTT. It is translated as CASSSGTARNTEAFF.